This section outlines one T cell receptor (beta chain) sequence together with its context. The germline gives CDR1 WNHNN, CDR2 SYGVQD (reference sequence). The junction had 4 bases not matched to a gene; V was cut back by 8 bases and J by 0 bases. This CDR3 is 14 amino acids long. Original processing methods: Researchers report that nucleated cell counts were estimated from reference gene primer amplification. Assay: immunoSEQ multiplex PCR; the TCRdb copy retains only in-frame clones and omits some. V and J calls plus clone size are reproduced from that table; the DNA served to infer D and trimming. The table lists some 50,000 clones, over 70% of them singletons. These data come from a study of blood T cell repertoires in COVID-19. Study as a whole: Samples came from the United States, Italy and Spain, spanning acute and convalescent COVID-19. From T cells, B-cell-depleted T cells, or PBMCs came the material, which was cDNA or gDNA.

The clonotype was recovered from an elderly woman with acute or convalescent COVID-19. Specimen: peripheral blood. The gene calls are TRBV10-1 and TRBJ1-5; 7 positions match TRBD1. This chain's CDR3 is CASAGTVSNQPQHF. The CDR3 region has the DNA TGCGCCAGCGCAGGGACAGTTAGCAATCAGCCCCAGCATTTT.